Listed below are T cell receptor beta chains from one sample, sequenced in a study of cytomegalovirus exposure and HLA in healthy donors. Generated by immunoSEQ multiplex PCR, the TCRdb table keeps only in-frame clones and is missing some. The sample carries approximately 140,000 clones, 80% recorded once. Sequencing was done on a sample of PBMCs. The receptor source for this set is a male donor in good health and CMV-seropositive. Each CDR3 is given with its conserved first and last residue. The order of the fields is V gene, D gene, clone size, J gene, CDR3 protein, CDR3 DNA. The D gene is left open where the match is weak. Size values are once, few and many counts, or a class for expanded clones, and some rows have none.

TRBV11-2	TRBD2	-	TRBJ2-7	CASSVAAAGGYSYEQYF	TGTGCCAGCAGTGTCGCAGCTGCGGGGGGTTACTCCTACGAGCAGTACTTC
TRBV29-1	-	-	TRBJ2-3	CSARPVTTDTQYF	TGCAGCGCCCGGCCCGTCACTACGGATACGCAGTATTTT
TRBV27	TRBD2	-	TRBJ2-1	CASSLLAGYNEQFF	TGTGCCAGCAGTTTACTAGCGGGATACAATGAGCAGTTCTTC
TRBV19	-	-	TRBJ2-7	CASSKTGTRAYEQYF	TGTGCCAGTAGTAAAACCGGGACACGGGCCTACGAGCAGTACTTC
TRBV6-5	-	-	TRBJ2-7	CASSYGRGFGYEQYF	TGTGCCAGCAGTTACGGCCGGGGGTTTGGGTACGAGCAGTACTTC
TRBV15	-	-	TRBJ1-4	CATTRSATNEKLFF	TGTGCCACCACTCGGTCTGCAACTAATGAAAAACTGTTTTTT
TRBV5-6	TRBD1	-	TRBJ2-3	CASSFPGGSTDTQYF	TGTGCCAGCAGCTTCCCAGGGGGAAGCACAGATACGCAGTATTTT
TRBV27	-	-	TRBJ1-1	CASSLDILNTEAFF	TGTGCCAGCAGTTTGGACATCTTGAACACTGAAGCTTTCTTT
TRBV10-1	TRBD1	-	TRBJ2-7	CASSASGTGEFEDEQYF	TGCGCCAGCAGTGCCTCTGGGACAGGGGAATTTGAGGACGAGCAGTACTTC
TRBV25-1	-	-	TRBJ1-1	CASSDPQDMNTEAFF	TGTGCCAGCAGCGACCCGCAGGACATGAACACTGAAGCTTTCTTT
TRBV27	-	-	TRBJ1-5	CASSLAGGQPQHF	TGTGCCAGCAGTTTGGCGGGAGGACAGCCCCAGCATTTT
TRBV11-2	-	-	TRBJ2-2	CASSLWRVANTGELFF	TGTGCCAGCAGCTTATGGCGGGTGGCGAACACCGGGGAGCTGTTTTTT
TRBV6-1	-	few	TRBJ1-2	CASSESLYSNYGYTF	TGTGCCAGCAGTGAAAGCCTATATTCTAACTATGGCTACACCTTC
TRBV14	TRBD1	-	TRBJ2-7	CASSRDRVGEQYF	TGTGCCAGCAGCCGAGACAGGGTAGGCGAGCAGTACTTC
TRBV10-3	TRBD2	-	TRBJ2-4	CAISIGLAGGGTKNIQYF	TGTGCCATCAGTATTGGACTAGCGGGAGGAGGGACCAAAAACATTCAGTACTTC
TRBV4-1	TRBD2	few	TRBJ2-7	CASSQQREVSYEQYF	TGCGCCAGCAGCCAGCAGCGGGAGGTGAGCTACGAGCAGTACTTC
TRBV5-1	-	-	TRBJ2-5	CASSYQLAVIQETQYF	TGCGCCAGCAGCTACCAACTAGCCGTAATCCAAGAGACCCAGTACTTC
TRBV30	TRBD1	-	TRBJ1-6	CAWSHPGTVSSPLHF	TGTGCCTGGAGTCACCCCGGGACAGTCTCTTCACCCCTCCACTTT
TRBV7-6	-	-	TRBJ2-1	CASSFSEPYNEQFF	TGTGCCAGCAGCTTTAGCGAACCCTACAATGAGCAGTTCTTC
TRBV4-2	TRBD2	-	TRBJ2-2	CASSQELAGGLGTGELFF	TGTGCCAGCAGCCAAGAACTAGCGGGAGGGCTGGGCACCGGGGAGCTGTTTTTT
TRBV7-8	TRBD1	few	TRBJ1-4	CASSLAEGQDREKLFF	TGTGCCAGCAGCTTAGCCGAGGGACAGGATCGTGAAAAACTGTTTTTT
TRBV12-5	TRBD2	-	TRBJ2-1	CASGDGLAGSNEQFF	TGTGCTAGTGGTGACGGACTAGCGGGGTCCAATGAGCAGTTCTTC
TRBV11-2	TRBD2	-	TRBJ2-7	CASSESSGGYEQYF	TGTGCCAGCAGCGAGTCTAGCGGGGGCTACGAGCAGTACTTC
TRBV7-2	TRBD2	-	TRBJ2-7	CASSSGTRNYEQYF	TGTGCCAGCAGCTCAGGGACTAGAAACTACGAGCAGTACTTC
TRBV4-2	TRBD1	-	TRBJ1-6	CASSGTGLNSPLHF	TGTGCCAGCAGTGGGACAGGACTTAATTCACCCCTCCACTTT
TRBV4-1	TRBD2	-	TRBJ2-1	CASSQEGLAATYNEQFF	TGCGCCAGCAGCCAAGAGGGACTAGCGGCGACCTACAATGAGCAGTTCTTC
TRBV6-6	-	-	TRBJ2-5	CASSLLASETQYF	TGTGCCAGCAGCCTACTAGCTTCGGAGACCCAGTACTTC
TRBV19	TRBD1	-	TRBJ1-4	CASSPGTATNEKLFF	TGTGCCAGTAGTCCGGGGACAGCAACTAATGAAAAACTGTTTTTT
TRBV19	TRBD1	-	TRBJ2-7	CASSADRGEQYF	TGTGCCAGTAGTGCGGACAGGGGCGAGCAGTACTTC
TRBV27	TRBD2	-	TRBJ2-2	CASSPLLAGGTGELFF	TGTGCCAGCAGTCCATTGCTAGCGGGGGGAACCGGGGAGCTGTTTTTT
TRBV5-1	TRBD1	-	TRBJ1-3	CASSSGQGTGNTIYF	TGCGCCAGCAGCTCCGGACAGGGAACTGGAAACACCATATATTTT